This TCR beta chain is from a study of T cell clones after liver transplantation. A remark on this clone: Its antigen is unidentified.

Study results and limitations: Compared with third party-reactive sequences, donor-reactive ones declined more, independent of withdrawal success.

This CDR3 has 16 amino acids. V was trimmed by 1 base and J by 0 bases, leaving 12 bases between them. The germline V gene has CDR1 MGHRA and CDR2 YSYEKL. Here immunoSEQ multiplex PCR was the method, and the copy in TCRdb shows in-frame clones only, minus some. Of 93,000 or so clones in the sample, roughly 80% were seen once. J is TRBJ1-1 and V is TRBV4-1; D is unresolved. This specimen was CD4+ T cells from blood, taken around 48 months after liver transplant. This TCR was recovered from a human patient who received a liver transplant. Some T cells may originate from the graft donor. CDR3: CASSQGSTDLNTEAFF. The CDR3 region has the DNA TGCGCCAGCAGCCAAGGGTCTACAGATCTGAACACTGAAGCTTTCTTT.